The 19 T cell receptor beta chains below come from one sample, sequenced in a study of shared clonotypes between healthy human individuals. Assay: immunoSEQ multiplex PCR; the TCRdb copy retains only in-frame clones and omits some. Of 2 million to 2.5 million clones in the sample, about 94% were seen once. The sample comprised naive CD4+ T cells sorted from blood. Subset: CD45RA+ positively selected. The receptors shown here come from a man aged 18 to 30 in good health.

The chain recombines TRBV25-1 with TRBJ1-5; 11 bases are a match to TRBD1. V shed 3 bases and J 6 bases; nucleotides not matched to a gene: 1. CDR1 and CDR2 (germline): MGHDK, SYGVNS. This CDR3 is built from 14 residues. The CDR3 sequence: CASSDGQGAQPQHF. The CDR3, as DNA: TGTGCCAGCAGTGATGGACAGGGGGCTCAGCCCCAGCATTTT.

The rearrangement uses TRBV6-6 and TRBJ2-1, with a tentative D call TRBD1 (6 bases). V was cut by 6 bases and J by 5 bases, with 17 bases left in between. This CDR3 has 15 residues. Looked up from germline, CDR1 is MNHNY and CDR2 is SVGAGI (reference sequence). This chain's CDR3 is CASRTNRVGDNEQFF. For the CDR3, the DNA is TGTGCCAGCAGGACCAACAGGGTTGGGGACAATGAGCAGTTCTTC.

The CDR3 protein is CASSQVGQSYNSPLHF. CDR3 nucleotides: TGCGCCAGCAGCCAGGTGGGACAGTCCTATAATTCACCCCTCCACTTT. The chain carries TRBV5-1 and TRBJ1-6, with TRBD1 matching 7 bases. Germline V gives CDR1 SGHRS, CDR2 YFSETQ. This CDR3 has 16 residues. V lost 4 bases to trimming and J lost 1 base; unmatched junction nucleotides: 5.

The chain employs TRBV6-1 and TRBJ1-5, with D perhaps matching TRBD1 (6 bases). The V gene lost 8 bases and the J gene lost 1 base, with 12 bases spanning the gap. Germline assignment: CDR1 MNHNS and CDR2 SASEGT. The CDR3 totals 14 residues. The CDR3 loop reads CASGSGASNQPQHF. The CDR3 DNA reads TGTGCCAGCGGGTCAGGGGCAAGCAATCAGCCCCAGCATTTT.

As concerns this clone: Different DNA sequences within this sample yield the same CDR3. This chain connects TRBV7-2 to TRBJ1-5; no clear D gene. Trimming pared 0 bases from V and 3 bases from J, leaving 6 bases between. The CDR3 covers 14 residues. In germline, CDR1 is SGHTA, CDR2 FQGNSA. The CDR3 nucleotides are TGTGCCAGCAGCTTAGCAGGGCCCAATCAGCCCCAGCATTTT. This gives the protein CASSLAGPNQPQHF.

The chain carries TRBV29-1 and TRBJ2-7; TRBD2 matches 9 bases. CDR1 and CDR2 (germline): SQVTM, ANQGSEA. The V segment lost 6 bases and the J segment 2 bases; nucleotides outside the gene matches: 5. The CDR3 has 13 residues. The CDR3 reads CSVKREATYEQYF. The CDR3 nucleotides read TGCAGCGTAAAGCGGGAGGCGACCTACGAGCAGTACTTC.

V gene TRBV6-6 combines with J gene TRBJ2-5, with D possibly called TRBD1 or TRBD2 (6 bases each). The CDR3 extends over 13 amino acids. With 4 bases removed from V and 5 bases from J, the gap between germline ends came to 11 bases. Germline values: CDR1 MNHNY, CDR2 SVGAGI (reference sequence). CDR3 sequence: CASSSTGRETQYF. The CDR3 bases are TGTGCCAGCAGTTCTACAGGGAGGGAGACCCAGTACTTC.

The chain combines TRBV6-1 with TRBJ1-1, with D hard to call. Trimming removed 2 bases from V and 8 bases from J, with 15 bases in between. Germline CDR1 MNHNS, CDR2 SASEGT. This CDR3 has 14 residues. The chain's CDR3 is CASSEPLPNSEAFF. CDR3 in DNA: TGTGCCAGCAGTGAACCGTTACCCAATTCCGAAGCTTTCTTT.

V usage is TRBV5-1 and J usage is TRBJ2-1; D is ambiguous. Germline V gene sequence: CDR1 SGHRS, CDR2 YFSETQ. This CDR3 region has 15 residues. Trimming pared 0 bases from V and 6 bases from J, leaving 13 bases between. The CDR3 protein is CASSLGLKPVNEQFF. The CDR3, as DNA: TGCGCCAGCAGCTTGGGACTGAAACCGGTCAATGAGCAGTTCTTC.

V gene TRBV5-1 combines with J gene TRBJ2-7; TRBD1 matches at 8 bases. This CDR3 contains 15 residues. Germline-derived CDR1 and CDR2 are SGHRS and YFSETQ. Trimming removed 3 bases from V and 3 bases from J; junction bases left unmatched: 8. In DNA, the CDR3 is TGCGCCAGCAGCTGGACATCAGGGGGCCTCTACGAGCAGTACTTC. Amino acids: CASSWTSGGLYEQYF.

J is TRBJ2-7 and V is TRBV19; TRBD1 agrees at 9 bases. Germline CDR1 LNHDA, CDR2 SQIVND (reference sequence). This CDR3 region has 15 residues. Trimming cost V 3 bases and J 3 bases; bases outside gene matches: 6. CDR3 coding DNA: TGTGCCAGTAGTATTAAGGCGACAGGGGGCTACGAGCAGTACTTC. Amino acid sequence: CASSIKATGGYEQYF.

V gene TRBV7-8 combines with J gene TRBJ1-1; a weak D match, TRBD1 (6 bases). Trimming left V 3 bases short and J 6 bases short, with 11 bases between. The germline V gene has CDR1 SGHVS and CDR2 FQNEAQ. The CDR3 extends over 13 amino acids. The CDR3 loop reads CASSLTTGPEAFF. CDR3 bases: TGTGCCAGCAGCTTGACCACAGGGCCTGAAGCTTTCTTT. Together with reference TRBV7-8 and TRBJ1-1, the CDR3 gives the full variable domain: GAGVSQSPRYKVAKRGQDVALRCDPISGHVSLFWYQQALGQGPEFLTYFQNEAQLDKSGLPSDRFFAERPEGSVSTLKIQRTQQEDSAVYLCASSLTTGPEAFFGQGTRLTVV.

J is TRBJ1-2 and V is TRBV29-1; D possibly corresponds to TRBD1 (5 bases). This CDR3 spans 14 amino acids. The germline V gene encodes CDR1 SQVTM and CDR2 ANQGSEA. Trimming took off 7 bases at V and 0 bases at J, with 15 bases between the two ends. The DNA for the CDR3 is TGCAGCGCATCGGACATGATGGCTAACTATGGCTACACCTTC. Translated, it gives CSASDMMANYGYTF.

The CDR3 here is CASSSPGQGRTYGYTF. The CDR3 bases are TGTGCCAGCAGTTCTCCAGGACAGGGGCGAACTTATGGCTACACCTTC. The gene calls are TRBV28 and TRBJ1-2, with TRBD1 matching 9 bases. The CDR3 length is 16 residues. CDR1 and CDR2 from the germline V gene are MDHEN and SYDVKM. J lost 5 bases, V lost 4 bases, and 11 bases had no gene match.

A single count supports this clone. V and J are TRBV7-6 and TRBJ2-7; D not certain. Deletions cut 5 bases from V and 4 bases from J, with 21 bases between. There are 16 residues in the CDR3. The germline gives CDR1 SGHVS, CDR2 FNYEAQ. CDR3 in DNA: TGTGCCAGCAGCCTAAACCGGCCAGATGACGTGTACGAGCAGTACTTC. Translation gives CASSLNRPDDVYEQYF.

The chain couples TRBV6-5 to TRBJ1-3; a weak D match, TRBD1 (6 bases). The ends were cut back, 5 bases at V and 0 bases at J, with 11 bases in the middle. The CDR3 is 15 residues long. Germline V gives CDR1 MNHEY, CDR2 SVGAGI. The CDR3 loop reads CASSLGGSSGNTIYF. As DNA, the CDR3 is TGTGCCAGCAGTCTAGGGGGGTCCTCTGGAAACACCATATATTTT.

V usage is TRBV5-1 and J usage is TRBJ2-5, with D perhaps matching TRBD1 or TRBD2 (5 bases each). Germline lookup yields CDR1 SGHRS and CDR2 YFSETQ. V was cut by 1 base and J by 2 bases, with 18 bases left in between. The CDR3 is 17 amino acids. The CDR3 here is CASSLQPGTANQETQYF. Here the CDR3 DNA reads TGCGCCAGCAGCTTGCAACCCGGGACCGCGAATCAAGAGACCCAGTACTTC.

The gene calls are TRBV29-1 and TRBJ2-1; the D gene could be TRBD1 or TRBD2 (5 bases each). Germline loops: CDR1 SQVTM, CDR2 ANQGSEA. V lost 5 bases and J lost 15, with 14 bases in between. This CDR3 comprises 10 residues. The CDR3: CSVWSGRPFF. CDR3 DNA sequence: TGCAGCGTTTGGTCGGGACGCCCGTTCTTC.

The chain joins TRBV2 to TRBJ1-2, with 8 bases that match TRBD1. The CDR3 is 13 residues long. Losses at the gene ends were 7 bases for V and 7 bases for J; bases not matched to a gene: 8. Germline CDR1 reads SNHLY; CDR2 reads FYNNEI. The CDR3, as DNA: TGTGCCAGCACCATACAGGGGGGGGTTGGCTACACCTTC. Translation gives CASTIQGGVGYTF.